Shown below are 20 T cell receptor beta chains from a single sample sequenced in a study of blood T cell repertoires in COVID-19. Profiled with immunoSEQ multiplex PCR; TCRdb holds only in-frame clones, not every one. The sample gives some 370,000 clones, around 91% of which show up once; around 7% is in the top ten. Sequenced input: peripheral blood. All receptors derive from a man aged 18 to 29 with active or convalescent COVID-19.

The chain recombines TRBV6-1 with TRBJ1-3; 8 bases map to TRBD1. V was pared by 3 bases and J by 4 bases, with 2 bases of the junction left unmatched. The CDR3 sequence is 14 residues long. The germline gives CDR1 MNHNS, CDR2 SASEGT. This CDR3 reads CASSDRGHGNTIYF. CDR3 bases: TGTGCCAGCAGTGACAGGGGGCACGGAAACACCATATATTTT.

This sequence joins TRBV7-9 and TRBJ2-7, with D unresolved. CDR1 and CDR2 from the germline V gene are SEHNR and FQNEAQ (reference sequence). The CDR3 is 12 amino acids. V lost 5 bases, J lost 3 bases, and 8 bases lay in between. CDR3 amino acids: CASSPRSYEQYF. The CDR3 DNA sequence: TGTGCCAGCAGCCCCAGAAGCTACGAGCAGTACTTC.

The chain is built from TRBV6-1 and TRBJ2-2; tentatively, D is TRBD1 (5 bases). Deletions cut 2 bases from V and 5 bases from J, with 12 bases between. This CDR3 has 15 amino acids. Germline CDR1 reads MNHNS; CDR2 reads SASEGT. The CDR3 loop is CASSEWAGRTGELFF. The CDR3 DNA follows: TGTGCCAGCAGTGAATGGGCAGGGCGGACCGGGGAGCTGTTTTTT.

The chain has TRBV10-3 and TRBJ1-1; 10 bases agree with TRBD1. The CDR3 spans 15 residues. The V gene end was trimmed by 3 bases and the J gene end by 2 bases; junction bases not matched to a gene: 3. The germline V gene has CDR1 ENHRY and CDR2 SYGVKD. CDR3 sequence: CAISDRDRGNTEAFF. As DNA, the CDR3 is TGTGCCATCAGTGACAGGGACAGGGGAAACACTGAAGCTTTCTTT.

This chain's CDR3 is CASSPRGGLTENTEAFF. The CDR3 bases are TGTGCCAGCAGCCCCCGGGGTGGACTGACGGAGAACACTGAAGCTTTCTTT. The rearrangement uses TRBV21-1 and TRBJ1-1. TRBV21-1 counts as a pseudogene. The CDR3 consists of 17 residues.

V usage is TRBV27 and J usage is TRBJ1-2; no firm D call. CDR1 MNHEY and CDR2 SMNVEV come from the germline V gene (reference sequence). The length of the CDR3 is 14 residues. The germline V and J ends were trimmed by 1 base and 0 bases, with 6 bases remaining between them. CDR3 protein: CASSLFAANYGYTF. In DNA form, the CDR3 reads TGTGCCAGCAGTTTATTCGCAGCTAACTATGGCTACACCTTC.

This chain connects TRBV7-2 to TRBJ2-5, with 7 bases matching TRBD1. The CDR3 has 17 residues. Per germline, CDR1 SGHTA and CDR2 FQGNSA. The trim removed 4 bases at V and 2 bases at J, leaving 13 bases unmatched. CDR3 loop: CASSYRGGQAKQETQYF. The CDR3 DNA sequence: TGTGCCAGCAGCTATAGGGGCGGACAGGCGAAACAAGAGACCCAGTACTTC.

J is TRBJ2-7 and V is TRBV11-2; the match to TRBD2 covers 11 bases. There are 18 residues in the CDR3. Germline V gene data show CDR1 as SGHAT and CDR2 as FQNNGV. The V and J ends lost 2 bases and 0 bases, in that order; junction bases with no gene match: 9. The CDR3 reads CASSLRALLAGDSYEQYF. The DNA for the CDR3 is TGTGCCAGCAGCTTAAGAGCCCTACTAGCGGGGGACTCCTACGAGCAGTACTTC.

This clone was found once. The genes are TRBV28 and TRBJ2-4, with TRBD1 matching over 9 bases. The CDR3 consists of 14 residues. Germline CDR1 is MDHEN and CDR2 is SYDVKM. With V trimmed by 5 bases and J by 4 bases, 3 bases remained unmatched. The CDR3, as DNA: TGTGCCAGCAGTCCGGGGACAGGGAAAAACATTCAGTACTTC. Translation gives CASSPGTGKNIQYF.

This rearrangement joins TRBV6-5 to TRBJ2-3; 13 bases align to TRBD2. The CDR3 runs to 16 residues. J gave up 6 bases and V 4 bases, and 7 bases lay outside the gene matches. Germline V CDR1 and CDR2: MNHEY, SVGAGI. The CDR3 nucleotides are TGTGCCAGCAGTTCCATACTAGCGGGAGGGTCTGATACGCAGTATTTT. As protein: CASSSILAGGSDTQYF.

The chain uses TRBV6-6 and TRBJ1-1, with D unclear. Germline CDR1 MNHNY, CDR2 SVGAGI (reference sequence). The CDR3 covers 16 residues. V dropped 0 bases and J dropped 1 base, with 12 bases sitting between them. The CDR3 DNA reads as TGTGCCAGCAGTTACTCTCCCCAGGTGAAGAACACTGAAGCTTTCTTT. Amino acids: CASSYSPQVKNTEAFF.

The V call is TRBV28, the J call TRBJ1-2, with 7 bases matching TRBD1. The CDR3 extends over 13 amino acids. V was clipped by 6 bases and J by 5 bases; unmatched bases: 6. Germline CDR1 MDHEN, CDR2 SYDVKM. CDR3: CASRSTQGYGYTF. The DNA of the CDR3 is TGTGCCAGCAGGTCTACACAGGGGTATGGCTACACCTTC.

V gene TRBV27 combines with J gene TRBJ1-4, with 7 bases that match TRBD1. CDR1 and CDR2 from the germline V gene are MNHEY and SMNVEV (reference sequence). J gave up 6 bases and V 5 bases, and 12 bases lay outside the gene matches. The CDR3 totals 16 residues. Here the CDR3 DNA reads TGTGCCAGCAGTCTTTACAGGGGAGAGGGTGATGAAAAACTGTTTTTT. As protein: CASSLYRGEGDEKLFF.

The V and J genes are TRBV7-3 and TRBJ2-3; TRBD1 aligns across 10 bases. This CDR3 is built from 16 residues. Looked up from germline, CDR1 is SGHTA and CDR2 is FQGTGA. V lost 5 bases to trimming and J lost 4 bases; unmatched junction nucleotides: 9. DNA of the CDR3: TGTGCCAGCAGCCCAAATCACGGACAGGGGGCAGATACGCAGTATTTT. Protein sequence: CASSPNHGQGADTQYF.

The genes are TRBV6-5 and TRBJ1-2; 8 bases align to TRBD1. Germline CDR1 reads MNHEY; CDR2 reads SVGAGI. V lost 2 bases and J lost 8; bases outside the gene matches: 10. This CDR3 contains 15 residues. CDR3 residues: CASSYRTGRGSGYTF. CDR3 in DNA: TGTGCCAGCAGTTACCGGACAGGGCGGGGAAGCGGCTACACCTTC.

The chain is built from TRBV24-1 and TRBJ2-3; D remains ambiguous. Germline loops: CDR1 KGHDR, CDR2 SFDVKD. This CDR3 contains 15 residues. With 4 bases removed from V and 1 base from J, the gap between germline ends came to 11 bases. The CDR3 nucleotides are TGTGCCACCAGTGACCCTGTTCGGGGCACAGATACGCAGTATTTT. Translation: CATSDPVRGTDTQYF.

The rearrangement uses TRBV7-2 and TRBJ1-2, with 7 bases matching TRBD1. Germline V lookup: CDR1 SGHTA, CDR2 FQGNSA. V trimming: 7 bases; J trimming: 5 bases; junction bases outside the gene matches: 10. The CDR3 totals 14 residues. The CDR3 DNA is TGTGCCAGCAACCATTTAGAGACAGGGTATGGCTACACCTTC. Protein sequence: CASNHLETGYGYTF.

This clone was seen a few times. The V gene is TRBV6-5, the J gene TRBJ1-2; TRBD1 is a possible D gene (5 bases). Germline assignment: CDR1 MNHEY and CDR2 SVGAGI. Trimming took off 6 bases at V and 5 bases at J, with 16 bases between the two ends. The CDR3 covers 14 residues. In nucleotides, the CDR3 is TGTGCCAGCAGCGACCCGGGGGGAGGGTATGGCTACACCTTC. Its protein product is CASSDPGGGYGYTF.

V and J are TRBV19 and TRBJ2-4, with D possibly TRBD1 on 6 matching bases. The CDR3 has 15 amino acids. Deletions cut 1 base from V and 0 bases from J, with 7 bases between. Germline CDR1 and CDR2: LNHDA and SQIVND (reference sequence). Written as DNA, the CDR3 is TGTGCCAGTAGTATAGGGACAGTAGCCAAAAACATTCAGTACTTC. Its translation is CASSIGTVAKNIQYF.

The rearrangement uses TRBV28 and TRBJ2-1, with 9 bases that match TRBD2. Germline assignment: CDR1 MDHEN and CDR2 SYDVKM. The CDR3 contains 15 residues. V trimming: 5 bases; J trimming: 12 bases; junction bases outside the gene matches: 14. CDR3 bases: TGTGCCAGCAGTCCTAGGGGACTAGCTGATATGTGGCAGTTCTTC. This gives the protein CASSPRGLADMWQFF.